This entry features one T cell receptor (beta chain) sequence. The antigen is not known. The sample is drawn from a study of cytomegalovirus exposure and HLA in healthy donors. Study-wide background: HLA-typed donors were the source of 86 million or so unique TCRs held in an early data release.

Primers for the PCR totalled 60 Vbeta and 13 Jbeta. The protocol was immunoSEQ multiplex PCR, while the TCRdb copy is restricted to in-frame clones and leaves out a portion. The sample has about 130,000 clones. Study-level results: Presence/absence comparisons presumed near-even sequencing depth among donors. Certain indistinguishable V segments, among them TRBV6-2 and TRBV6-3, were excluded.

Germline CDR1 and CDR2: SGDLS and YYNGEE. V lost 2 bases to trimming and J lost 7 bases; unmatched junction nucleotides: 7. CDR3 length: 15 amino acids. The chain is built from TRBV9 and TRBJ2-1; 9 nucleotides match TRBD2. Sequenced material: PBMCs. The sequence was obtained from a woman between 40 and 55 years old in good health and CMV-seropositive. Written as DNA, the CDR3 is TGTGCCAGCAGCGTCGGCGGGAGGGCCTTGAATGAGCAGTTCTTC. The encoded protein is CASSVGGRALNEQFF.